The clone carrying this T cell receptor (beta chain) was seen only a few times. What it binds is not known. TCRdb called the 5' RACE reads again in MiXCR, with one record for every CDR3 protein. Here the sample spans around 590,000 distinct CDR3 sequences, about 12% being singletons. The data derive from a study of T cells after yellow fever vaccination. Findings and limits, study-wide: Reappearance after the booster was seen for most primary-vaccination clones, at 96% CD4 and 75% to 90% CD8.

This CDR3 is built from 13 residues. The V end lost 5 bases, the J end lost 3 bases, and 13 bases lay between the germline ends. Germline-derived CDR1 and CDR2 are DFQATT and SNEGSKA (reference sequence). The TCR was taken from a man between 25 and 39 years old who received the YFV17D yellow fever vaccine. The chain is built from TRBV20-1 and TRBJ1-1; D uncertain. The sequencing here drew on PBMCs, taken on the day of the yellow fever booster vaccination. The CDR3 DNA reads TGCAGTGCTCTACGGACGTTTGACACTGAAGCTTTCTTT. It specifies CSALRTFDTEAFF.